This TCR beta chain was sequenced for a study of vaccination and CD4 T cells after COVID-19. The CDR3 loop spans 15 amino acids. The germline CDR1 and CDR2 sequences are KGHSH and LQKENI. Trimming pared 3 bases from V and 3 bases from J, leaving 15 bases between. This clonotype was seen a handful of times. Its antigen is still unknown. Researchers used the Oncomine TCR Beta short-read assay to sequence DNA from cultured CD4+ T cells. A single record per CDR3 protein comes from TCRdb applying MiXCR to the PCR reads. The sample consists of 10,000 to 15,000 distinct CDR3 sequences, around 45% of them appearing once. This sample's treatment: approximately 11-day PBMC culture with coronavirus spike peptide pools or control peptides (ViraFEST assay).

The sequence derives from a human donor who had recovered from COVID-19. Input material: CD4+ T cells from blood, cultured in vitro. V gene TRBV18 combines with J gene TRBJ2-7, with D unresolved. CDR3 bases: TGTGCCAGCTCACCCGCCCCTGGTTTACGCTACGAGCAGTACTTC. This codes for CASSPAPGLRYEQYF.